A single sample is the source of the 8 T cell receptor beta chains below, sequenced in a study of shared clonotypes between healthy human individuals. Sequencing was performed with immunoSEQ multiplex PCR; in TCRdb, only in-frame clones are kept and a portion is missing. The sample includes about 640,000 clones, about three quarters of them seen just once. Specimen: memory CD4+ T cells sorted from blood. The subset: CD45RA-negative fraction. The receptor source for this set is a woman aged 25 to 39 in good health.

The sample holds a few counts of this clone. The genes are TRBV11-3 and TRBJ2-2; 9 bases are shared with TRBD2. With V trimmed by 3 bases and J by 7 bases, 15 bases remained unmatched. Germline CDR1 SGHNT, CDR2 YENEEA. This CDR3 spans 18 amino acids. CDR3 region: CASSFGGSGSVRSGELFF. CDR3 DNA sequence: TGTGCCAGCAGCTTTGGTGGTAGCGGGAGCGTGAGGAGCGGGGAGCTGTTTTTT.

This chain uses TRBV9 with TRBJ1-1; D not resolved. The V end was cut by 1 base, the J end by 1 base, with 2 bases between. Germline values: CDR1 SGDLS, CDR2 YYNGEE. The CDR3 loop spans 12 amino acids. The DNA for the CDR3 is TGTGCCAGCAGCGTAAGGAACACTGAAGCTTTCTTT. Protein sequence: CASSVRNTEAFF. The variable domain in full, completed from reference TRBV9 and TRBJ1-1, reads DSGVTQTPKHLITATGQRVTLRCSPRSGDLSVYWYQQSLDQGLQFLIQYYNGEERAKGNILERFSAQQFPDLHSELNLSSLELGDSALYFCASSVRNTEAFFGQGTRLTVV.

This chain links TRBV4-2 with TRBJ1-2; D uncertain. Germline V gene lookup returns CDR1 LGHNA and CDR2 YNFKEQ. Between the trimmed V and J ends, which lost 0 bases and 7 bases, there was a span of 9 bases. This CDR3 is 13 amino acids long. CDR3 DNA: TGTGCCAGCAGCCAAGATCGGCTCTTTGGCTACACCTTC. This translates into CASSQDRLFGYTF.

The V and J genes are TRBV7-3 and TRBJ2-1; D possibly corresponds to TRBD1 (6 bases). CDR1 is SGHTA and CDR2 is FQGTGA in the germline V gene. This CDR3 has 13 amino acids. The V end lost 4 bases, the J end lost 4 bases, and 8 bases lay between the germline ends. This chain's CDR3 is CASSSTGYNEQFF. The CDR3 bases are TGTGCCAGCAGCTCTACAGGGTACAATGAGCAGTTCTTC.

This clone was seen repeatedly, ten times or more. The sample holds other DNA sequences that translate to the same CDR3. The chain employs TRBV5-1 and TRBJ2-1; 7 bases map to TRBD2. CDR3 size: 15 residues. V was clipped by 2 bases and J by 2 bases; unmatched bases: 4. Germline V gene data show CDR1 as SGHRS and CDR2 as YFSETQ. CDR3 loop: CASSFSSGAYNEQFF. CDR3 bases: TGCGCCAGCAGCTTTTCAAGCGGGGCCTACAATGAGCAGTTCTTC.

The V gene is TRBV5-1, the J gene TRBJ1-4; D might be TRBD1 (6 bases). Germline CDR1 reads SGHRS; CDR2 reads YFSETQ. This CDR3 contains 15 residues. The V end was cut by 7 bases, the J end by 0 bases, with 13 bases between. The CDR3 loop is CASGTGKTTNEKLFF. The CDR3 coding sequence is TGCGCCAGCGGAACAGGGAAAACAACTAATGAAAAACTGTTTTTT.

This clone was seen just once. This chain connects TRBV5-4 to TRBJ2-5; TRBD2 is a possible D gene (5 bases). Trimming left V 4 bases short and J 5 bases short, with 12 bases between. Germline CDR1 and CDR2: SGHNT and YYREEE (reference sequence). The CDR3 runs 13 residues. Here the CDR3 reads CASSRTHGETQYF. The CDR3, as DNA: TGTGCCAGCAGCCGGACTCACGGGGAGACCCAGTACTTC.

The chain combines TRBV15 with TRBJ2-1; no clear D. V lost 5 bases, J lost 1 base, and 9 bases lay in between. This CDR3 region has 14 residues. Per germline, CDR1 LNHNV and CDR2 YYDKDF (reference sequence). CDR3 loop: CATSARVSYNEQFF. CDR3 nucleotides: TGTGCCACCAGCGCTAGGGTTTCCTACAATGAGCAGTTCTTC.